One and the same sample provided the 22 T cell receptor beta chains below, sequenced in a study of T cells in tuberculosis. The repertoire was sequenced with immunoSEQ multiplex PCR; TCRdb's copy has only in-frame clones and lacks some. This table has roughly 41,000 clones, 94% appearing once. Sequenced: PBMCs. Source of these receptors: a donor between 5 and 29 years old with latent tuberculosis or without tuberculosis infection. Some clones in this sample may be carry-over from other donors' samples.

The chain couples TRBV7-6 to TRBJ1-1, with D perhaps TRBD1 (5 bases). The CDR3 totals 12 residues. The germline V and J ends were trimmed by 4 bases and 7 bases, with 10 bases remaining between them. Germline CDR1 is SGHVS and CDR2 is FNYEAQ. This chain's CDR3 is CASSSQGGEAFF. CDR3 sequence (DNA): TGTGCCAGCAGCTCGCAGGGTGGTGAAGCTTTCTTT.

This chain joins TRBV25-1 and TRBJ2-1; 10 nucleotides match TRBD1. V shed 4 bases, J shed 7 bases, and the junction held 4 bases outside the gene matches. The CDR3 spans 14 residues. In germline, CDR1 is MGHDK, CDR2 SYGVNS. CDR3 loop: CASSGQGAGNEQFF. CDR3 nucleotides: TGTGCCAGCAGTGGACAGGGGGCAGGTAATGAGCAGTTCTTC.

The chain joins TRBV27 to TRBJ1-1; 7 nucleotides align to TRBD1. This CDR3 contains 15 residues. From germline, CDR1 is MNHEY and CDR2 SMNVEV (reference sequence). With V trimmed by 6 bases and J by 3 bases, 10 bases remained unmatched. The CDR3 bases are TGTGCCAGCAGGCGATACAGGGGCCTTCACACTGAAGCTTTCTTT. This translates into CASRRYRGLHTEAFF.

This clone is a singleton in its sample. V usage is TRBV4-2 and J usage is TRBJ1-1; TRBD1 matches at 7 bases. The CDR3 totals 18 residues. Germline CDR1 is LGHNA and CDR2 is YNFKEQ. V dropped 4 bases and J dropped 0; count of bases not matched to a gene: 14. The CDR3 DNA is TGTGCCAGCAGCCTAGCCTTGACAGGGACCTTAATGAACACTGAAGCTTTCTTT. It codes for CASSLALTGTLMNTEAFF.

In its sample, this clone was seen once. CDR3 sequence: CASSYSAGAPTEAFF. The CDR3 DNA follows: TGTGCCAGCAGTTACTCGGCAGGGGCGCCCACTGAAGCTTTCTTT. The chain is built from TRBV6-5 and TRBJ1-1; perhaps TRBD1 as D (6 bases). The germline gives CDR1 MNHEY, CDR2 SVGAGI. Trimming took off 0 bases at V and 4 bases at J, with 12 bases between the two ends. This CDR3 spans 15 amino acids.

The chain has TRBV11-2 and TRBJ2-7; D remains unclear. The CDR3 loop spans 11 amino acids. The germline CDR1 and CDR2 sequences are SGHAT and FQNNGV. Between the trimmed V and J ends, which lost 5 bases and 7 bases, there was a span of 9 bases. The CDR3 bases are TGTGCCAGCAGCGCGACAAGTGAGCAGTACTTC. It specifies CASSATSEQYF.

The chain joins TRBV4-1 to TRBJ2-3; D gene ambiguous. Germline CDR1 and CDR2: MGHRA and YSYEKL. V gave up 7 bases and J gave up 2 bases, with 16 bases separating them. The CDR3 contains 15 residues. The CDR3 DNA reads TGCGCCAGCACCTCCGCAACTTACCCCACAGATACGCAGTATTTT. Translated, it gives CASTSATYPTDTQYF.

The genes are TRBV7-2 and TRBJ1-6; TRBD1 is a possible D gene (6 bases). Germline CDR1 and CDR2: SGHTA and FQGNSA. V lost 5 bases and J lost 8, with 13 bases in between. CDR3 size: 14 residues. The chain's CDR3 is CASSTTGRDSPLHF. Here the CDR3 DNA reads TGTGCCAGCAGCACGACAGGTCGAGATTCACCCCTCCACTTT.

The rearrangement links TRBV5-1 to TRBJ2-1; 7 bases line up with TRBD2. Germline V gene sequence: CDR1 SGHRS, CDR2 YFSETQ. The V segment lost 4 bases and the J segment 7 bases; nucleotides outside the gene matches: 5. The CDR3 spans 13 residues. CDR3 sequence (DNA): TGCGCCAGCAGCCCCCTCGGGGGGAATGAGCAGTTCTTC. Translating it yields CASSPLGGNEQFF.

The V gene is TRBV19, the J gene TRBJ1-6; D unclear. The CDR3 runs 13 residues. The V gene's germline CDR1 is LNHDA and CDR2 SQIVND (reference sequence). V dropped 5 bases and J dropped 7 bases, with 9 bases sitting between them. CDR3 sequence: CASSPGSNSPLHF. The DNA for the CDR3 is TGTGCCAGTAGTCCCGGGAGCAATTCACCCCTCCACTTT.

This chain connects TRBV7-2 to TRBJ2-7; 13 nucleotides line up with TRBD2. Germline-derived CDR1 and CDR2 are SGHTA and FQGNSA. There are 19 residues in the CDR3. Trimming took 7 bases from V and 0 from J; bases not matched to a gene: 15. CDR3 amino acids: CASTGSETSGGTSSYEQYF. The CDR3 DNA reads TGTGCCAGCACCGGATCCGAGACTAGCGGGGGGACGAGCTCCTACGAGCAGTACTTC.

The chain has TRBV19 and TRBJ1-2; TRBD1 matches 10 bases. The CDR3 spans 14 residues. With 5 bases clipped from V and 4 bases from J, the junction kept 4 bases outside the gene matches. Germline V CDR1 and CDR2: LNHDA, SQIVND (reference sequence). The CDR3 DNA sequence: TGTGCCAGTAGTGCCGGGACAGGGGCCTATGGCTACACCTTC. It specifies CASSAGTGAYGYTF.

CDR3 protein: CASSGGYEQYV. The CDR3 DNA sequence: TGTGCCAGCTCCGGCGGCTACGAGCAGTACGTC. This chain links TRBV27 with TRBJ2-7; D uncertain. Germline assignment: CDR1 MNHEY and CDR2 SMNVEV (reference sequence). Trimming left V 8 bases short and J 3 bases short, with 8 bases between. The CDR3 covers 11 residues.

DNA for the CDR3: TGTGCCAGTAGCCAGGACACAACTAATGAAAAACTGTTTTTT. Amino acids: CASSQDTTNEKLFF. This rearrangement joins TRBV5-4 to TRBJ1-4, with TRBD1 as a possible D gene (5 bases). This CDR3 has 14 residues. CDR1 and CDR2 (germline): SGHNT, YYREEE (reference sequence). V was shortened by 8 bases and J by 0 bases, with 11 bases between the two germline ends.

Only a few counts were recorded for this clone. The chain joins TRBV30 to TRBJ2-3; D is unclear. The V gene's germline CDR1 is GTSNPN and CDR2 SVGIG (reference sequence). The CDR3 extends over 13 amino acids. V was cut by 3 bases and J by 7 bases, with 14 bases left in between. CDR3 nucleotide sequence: TGTGCCTGGAGCAGACCACAGACCAATACGCAGTATTTT. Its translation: CAWSRPQTNTQYF.

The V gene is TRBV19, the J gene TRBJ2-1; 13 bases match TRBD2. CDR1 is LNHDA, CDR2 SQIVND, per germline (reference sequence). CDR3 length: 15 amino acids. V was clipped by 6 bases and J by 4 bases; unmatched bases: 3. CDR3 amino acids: CASRTSGGLYNEQFF. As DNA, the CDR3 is TGTGCCAGTAGGACTAGCGGGGGGCTATACAATGAGCAGTTCTTC. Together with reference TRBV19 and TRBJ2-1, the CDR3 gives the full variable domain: DGGITQSPKYLFRKEGQNVTLSCEQNLNHDAMYWYRQDPGQGLRLIYYSQIVNDFQKGDIAEGYSVSREKKESFPLTVTSAQKNPTAFYLCASRTSGGLYNEQFFGPGTRLTVL.

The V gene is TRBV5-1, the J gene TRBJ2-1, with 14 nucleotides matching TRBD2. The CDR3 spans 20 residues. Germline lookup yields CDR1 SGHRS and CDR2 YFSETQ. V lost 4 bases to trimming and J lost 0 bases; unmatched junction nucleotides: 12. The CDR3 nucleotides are TGCGCCAGCAGCCCGGCGGGACTAGCGGGGGCGAACTCCTCCTACAATGAGCAGTTCTTC. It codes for CASSPAGLAGANSSYNEQFF.

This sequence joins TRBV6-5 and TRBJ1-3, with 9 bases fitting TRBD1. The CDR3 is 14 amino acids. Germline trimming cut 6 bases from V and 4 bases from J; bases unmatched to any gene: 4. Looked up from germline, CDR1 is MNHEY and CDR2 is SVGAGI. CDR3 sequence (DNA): TGTGCCAGCAGCGGGACAGGGACCGGAAACACCATATATTTT. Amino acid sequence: CASSGTGTGNTIYF.

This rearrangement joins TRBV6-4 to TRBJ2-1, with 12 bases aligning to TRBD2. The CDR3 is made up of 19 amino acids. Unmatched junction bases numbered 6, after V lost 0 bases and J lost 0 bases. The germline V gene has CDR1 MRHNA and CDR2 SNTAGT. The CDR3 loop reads CASSDSETSGGGSYNEQFF. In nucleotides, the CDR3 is TGTGCCAGCAGTGACTCGGAGACTAGCGGGGGCGGCTCCTACAATGAGCAGTTCTTC.

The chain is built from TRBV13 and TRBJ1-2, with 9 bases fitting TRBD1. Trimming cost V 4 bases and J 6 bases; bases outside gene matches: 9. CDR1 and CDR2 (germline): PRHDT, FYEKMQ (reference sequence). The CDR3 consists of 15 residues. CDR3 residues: CASSSRGQGVDGYTF. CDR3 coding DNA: TGTGCCAGCAGCTCCCGGGGACAGGGAGTAGATGGCTACACCTTC. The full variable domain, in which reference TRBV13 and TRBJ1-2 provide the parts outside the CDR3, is AAGVIQSPRHLIKEKRETATLKCYPIPRHDTVYWYQQGPGQDPQFLISFYEKMQSDKGSIPDRFSAQQFSDYHSELNMSSLELGDSALYFCASSSRGQGVDGYTFGSGTRLTVV.

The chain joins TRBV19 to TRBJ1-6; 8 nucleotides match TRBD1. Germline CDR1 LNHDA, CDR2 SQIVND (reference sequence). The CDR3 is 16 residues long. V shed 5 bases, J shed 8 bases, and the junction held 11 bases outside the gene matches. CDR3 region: CASSEDRGLGDSPLHF. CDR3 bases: TGTGCCAGTAGTGAAGACAGGGGACTGGGGGATTCACCCCTCCACTTT.

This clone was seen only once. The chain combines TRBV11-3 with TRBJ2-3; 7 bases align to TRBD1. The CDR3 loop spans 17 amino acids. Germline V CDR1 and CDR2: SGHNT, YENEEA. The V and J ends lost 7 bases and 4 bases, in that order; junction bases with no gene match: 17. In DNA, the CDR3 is TGTGCCAGCACCATCAACAGGGGCCGCCGTTCGCCAGATACGCAGTATTTT. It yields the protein CASTINRGRRSPDTQYF.